This TCR beta chain was sequenced during a study of blood T cell repertoires in COVID-19. The data were produced by immunoSEQ multiplex PCR, yet TCRdb's version contains in-frame clones alone and is incomplete. This sample has some 240,000 clones, with about 80% found just once. CDR3 size: 13 residues. V was clipped by 7 bases and J by 4 bases; unmatched bases: 2. The germline V gene encodes CDR1 MNHEY and CDR2 SVGAGI. The clonotype originates from a man aged 45 to 65 who had recovered from COVID-19. Sequencing used PBMCs or T cells enriched from blood (not recorded which). This chain connects TRBV6-5 to TRBJ1-4; 8 bases are shared with TRBD1. The CDR3 loop reads CASKQGGNEKLFF. CDR3 DNA sequence: TGTGCCAGCAAACAGGGGGGTAATGAAAAACTGTTTTTT.